Sequencing of this T cell receptor (beta chain) was carried out in a study of blood T cells in healthy people across ages. Study-level results: Bulk PBMC profiling left naive and antigen-experienced comparisons inconclusive. Roughly linear age-related decline in beta diversity appeared, significant by age around 40.

In its sample, this clonotype was seen many times. The antigen is undetermined. A second roughly 6 to 11 cycle PCR used barcoded and J-beta primers. The study obtained at least 2.5 million CDR3-containing paired-end reads from every sample. TCRdb used MiXCR to reprocess the 5' RACE reads, holding one entry per CDR3 protein. The sample records roughly 900,000 distinct CDR3 sequences, 29% being singletons. The germline V and J ends were trimmed by 6 bases and 5 bases, with 19 bases remaining between them. This CDR3 is built from 15 residues. Per the germline V gene, CDR1 is SNHLY and CDR2 is FYNNEI. Donors ranged from about 6 to 90 years old and were healthy Caucasians in Russia.

Source material: blood. The chain combines TRBV2 with TRBJ2-5; TRBD2 is a possible D gene (5 bases). The sequence came from a woman aged 80 or over in good health. The CDR3 DNA follows: TGTGCCAGCAGCGGGAATGGACTGCCCGGGGAGACCCAGTACTTC. This encodes CASSGNGLPGETQYF.